This T cell receptor beta chain was sequenced during a study of T-cell reconstitution after alpha-beta-depleted transplantation in children. The CDR3 runs to 16 residues. V lost 1 base to trimming and J lost 2 bases, with 12 bases between them. This clonotype was seen at least ten times. Molecular barcoding with unique molecular identifiers was used for the TCRbeta library. In TCRdb, the PCR reads were re-called with MiXCR into one record per CDR3 protein. The sample has approximately 200,000 distinct CDR3 sequences, approximately 6% seen once. The clonotype was recovered from a girl in the first two years of life with combined immunodeficiency, due to receive a stem cell transplant. The specimen was PBMCs, collected before TCRalphabeta/CD19-depleted stem cell transplant. V usage is TRBV12-3 or TRBV12-4 and J usage is TRBJ2-1; the D call may be TRBD1 or TRBD2 (6 bases each). CDR3 residues: CASSLGPGAPYNEQFF. The DNA of the CDR3 is TGTGCCAGCAGTTTAGGTCCGGGGGCCCCCTACAATGAGCAGTTCTTC.